What follows is one TCR beta chain and its context. This clone was counted a single time. Its antigen target is currently unknown. Nothing much larger sits one base from this clone, and base qualities are not available. CDR1 MDHEN and CDR2 SYDVKM are derived from the germline V gene. CDR3 length: 16 amino acids, cysteine to phenylalanine. CDR3 DNA only is kept here, 48 bases in frame from base 1. After removal of 5 bases from V and 6 bases from J, the junction retains 10 bases not matched to a gene. This specimen belongs to a study of cytomegalovirus exposure and HLA in healthy donors (dated by TCRdb to 2017 to 2019). Background for the entire study: An earlier analysis of approximately 590 of the donors reported about 250 Gb of sequence data and 117 million unique TCR beta sequences from about 179 million T cells. To decide whether each TCR beta V gene segment behaved as functional or pseudogenic, an earlier analysis of some 540 of the donors relied on high-throughput TCR beta sequencing. The study combined high-throughput TCR immunosequencing, statistical association of individual TCRs with disease status, and machine learning to predict cytomegalovirus infection status. Because of strong linkage in the cohort, 5 or 6 DR-DQ haplotypes were treated as single units for association and clustering. Besides the first cohort of about 730 subjects, a separate validation cohort made up of over a hundred different subjects was used. Of the 300 to 500 genotyped donors, roughly 80% were placed in the genetic ancestry cluster associated with self-reported Caucasian donors. A later genetic analysis used genome-wide SNP genotypes for about three fifths of the 666 donors, treating that subset as a discovery cohort. All discovery cohort repertoires had been generated on a single sequencing platform. Class I and class II HLA loci were covered by the typing at four-digit resolution. The study used immunosequencing to profile the T cell repertoires of several hundred subjects and linked those repertoires to cytomegalovirus serostatus. Typing coverage differed by locus: A, B, C, DRB1 and DQB1 were typed in about 620-630 donors, DQA1 in about 550, DPA1 in 600 to 610, and DPB1 in roughly 470. Across 398 genotyped donors of the cohort, an average of approximately 200,000 unique TCR beta nucleotide sequences per donor were sequenced, and about a sixth of those sequences were non-productive. The study was designed to test whether signatures of past pathogen exposure could be identified by cataloging public T cell receptors. Alongside the repertoire data, information on donor age, sex, ethnicity and CMV serostatus was compiled. A later analysis re-analyzed previously published TCR beta repertoires from approximately 670 donors and added high-resolution HLA genotyping to study TCR occurrence patterns. An early release covering over 500 HLA-typed donors comprised about 300 gigabases of sequencing data and tens of millions of unique TCR sequences. The later analysis used no new phenotypic data to find candidate immune exposures, relying instead on TCR beta sequences and their occurrence across donors.

The cohort comprised more than 550 healthy bone marrow donors. At the time of sampling, all cohort members were nominally healthy, though unrecorded immune exposures were likely present. The donor was CMV seronegative and was included in the group of about 350 seronegative cohort members. Every donor gave a peripheral blood sample, and the peripheral blood mononuclear cells from that sample were used for TCR beta sequencing. Genomic DNA extraction from the blood cell samples was performed with the Qiagen DNeasy Blood Extraction Kit. The method behind the library was the immunoSEQ multiplex PCR assay. The multiplex PCR relied on a mix of 60 forward primers for TCR Vbeta segments and 13 reverse primers for TCR Jbeta segments. A multiplex PCR assay on genomic DNA amplified the CDR3 region of rearranged TCR beta genes. Amplified TCR beta libraries were sequenced as 87-base-pair reads on the Illumina HiSeq System. As for how the authors treated the data: Across the 640 or so repertoires, a later analysis counted around 80 million unique TCR beta chains, around 10 million of which were shared by at least two donors. To remove PCR and sequencing errors, raw reads were error-corrected and collapsed into unique sequences using a nearest-neighbor algorithm that merged closely related sequences. CDR3 sequences were aligned to IMGT reference sequences to assign V, D and J gene segments. For a sequence to be retained, at least a six-nucleotide match to both a V gene segment and a J gene segment was required. Rearrangements were classified as productive when the CDR3 lacked stop codons and remained in frame with V and J, and all other rearrangements were classified as non-productive. CDR3 was defined by IMGT convention, running from the second conserved V-encoded cysteine to the conserved J-encoded phenylalanine. The earlier analysis of around 640 of the donors excluded sequences that lacked an unambiguous match to a single V gene segment. An earlier analysis of under 750 of the donors called V segments functional above 56.7% productive rearrangements and segregating when the between-donor standard deviation exceeded 5%. A statistical classification framework was developed to diagnose cytomegalovirus status using the catalog of TCR beta chain sequences. In a later analysis, TCR nucleotide sequences were compared against IMGT/GENE-DB human TR gene sequences so that V and J genes could be assigned. A later analysis assigned CDR3 sequences and most-parsimonious VDJ recombination scenarios with the TCRdist pipeline. In a later analysis, every TCR beta chain was defined by the combination of its CDR3 amino acid sequence and its V-gene family, and reads without a unique V-gene family were dropped. As a way to deal with suspected cross-contamination and a sequencing artifact, a later analysis dropped 450 to 700 nucleotide sequences that were highly shared and had low generation probability. A later analysis calculated a clonal expansion index for each public chain from normalized within-repertoire ranks of inferred template counts. A later analysis computed generation probabilities with a VDJ recombination model fitted to out-of-frame rearrangements, and checked the results against IGoR. In a later analysis, TCR-TCR, TCR-HLA and TCR-CMV co-occurrence was scored with hypergeometric tests, and a repertoire-size bias correction was applied to TCR pairs. In a later analysis, false discovery rates were estimated by permuting HLA or CMV assignments 20 times. In a later analysis, co-occurring TCRs were grouped with DBSCAN, and TCRdist sequence similarity was added when clustering was performed within HLA-allele-positive subsets. Repertoires with fewer than 30,000 or more than 120,000 public chains were left out of co-occurrence clustering, as were about 5 repertoires with anomalous nucleotide sharing. TCRdb re-hosts the immuneACCESS table, in-frame sequences only. Its copies lack some clones; in the studies checked, an unresolved V gene accounts for under half of them, and the cause for the rest is not known. That table is the source of V, J and clone size, and D and trimming were worked out from the DNA. The sample includes just under 80,000 clones, with around three quarters observed a single time. The ten largest clones add up to 4.5% of the sample.

The paper's findings and limits, for the study overall: Specific HLA alleles were associated with more than 15,000 TCR beta sequences at a false discovery rate of 0.05 in a later analysis. In a later analysis, HLA-associated TCR beta chains were found to be more clonally expanded and to have lower generation probabilities than equally common non-associated chains. The presence/absence analyses assumed that sequencing depth was roughly uniform across donors, and that assumption may not be true. The classifier was reported to diagnose cytomegalovirus status with high specificity and sensitivity in both the original and validation cohorts. In an earlier analysis of approximately 590 of the donors, most TCR beta V segments were observed in productive rearrangements about 90% or about 30% of the time, broadly matching IMGT annotations. The only immune exposure information available for the cohort was CMV serostatus. It was suggested by the authors that the approach could potentially be generalized to other disease states and immunological phenotypes. Seventeen rarely observed V segments, including chromosome 9 orphons, were excluded from the earlier analysis of several hundred of the donors because counts were too low. HLA typing was unavailable for some donors at each locus, so association tests used only the typed subset. An association between a missense DCLRE1C variant and V-gene and J-gene trimming of TCR beta chains was found in a later genetic analysis and replicated in an independent cohort. Most TCR sequences were observed very rarely across donors, whereas some public TCRs were present in many individuals. Only TCR beta chains were sequenced in this cohort, and the absence of alpha or paired-chain data limited detectable features. Linkage disequilibrium might explain the correlated functional status among segregating V segments, but an unknown experimental factor could not be ruled out. In vitro tests confirmed that a few of the cytomegalovirus-associated TCR beta chains recognize cytomegalovirus antigens. In a later analysis, most CMV-associated TCR beta chains were found to appear HLA-restricted, with HLA associations seemingly driven largely by CMV exposure. According to a later genetic analysis, donors in an Asian-associated ancestry cluster had fewer N-insertions in productive TCRs than the approximately 670-donor mean. According to a later analysis, TCR association rates differed among HLA loci, with DRB1 alleles showing the most associated TCRs and HLA-C alleles showing the fewest. Assigning TCR associations to individual alleles was difficult when HLA alleles, especially DR and DQ, strongly co-occurred. The study listed 150 to 200 TCR beta chains as associated with cytomegalovirus. A later analysis reported that several top co-occurrence clusters appeared linked to parvovirus B19, influenza, CMV and Epstein-Barr virus. A group of highly shared sequence variants was considered likely to be a technical artifact of the sequencing pipeline. A further reported finding was that TCR beta sequences accurately predicted the HLA-A and HLA-B alleles for most subjects in the first cohort. Because the 87-base-pair reads could not distinguish some IMGT-functional V segments, including TRBV6-2 and TRBV6-3, those segments were excluded.

The sample consisted of PBMCs. The chain links TRBV28 with TRBJ2-2, with 9 bases in between that match TRBD2. This sequence was found in a middle-aged man in good health and CMV-seronegative. The base sequence is TGTGCCAGCAGTCAGCCAGGAGGCGGGAGGGCCGGGGAGCTGTTTTTT. It is translated as CASSQPGGGRAGELFF.